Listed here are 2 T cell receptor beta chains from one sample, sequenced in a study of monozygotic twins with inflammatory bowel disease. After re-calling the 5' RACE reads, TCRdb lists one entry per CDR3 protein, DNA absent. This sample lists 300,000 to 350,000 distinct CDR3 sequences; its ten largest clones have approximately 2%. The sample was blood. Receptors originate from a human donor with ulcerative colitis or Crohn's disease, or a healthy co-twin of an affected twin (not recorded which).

The CDR3 spells CSGGTGSGEQYF. V usage is TRBV29-1 and J usage is TRBJ2-7; TCRdb proposes TRBD1, but this gene call is untestable without DNA. CDR1 SQVTM and CDR2 ANQGSEA come from the germline V gene. The CDR3 loop spans 12 amino acids.

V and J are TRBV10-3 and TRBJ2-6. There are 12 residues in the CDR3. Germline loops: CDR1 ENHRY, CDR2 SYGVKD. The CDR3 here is CATDSGANVLTF.